This T cell receptor (beta chain) was observed in a study of T-cell memory formation after mild COVID-19. On the study more broadly: The two donors had largely donor-specific TCR clusters.

A few counts support this clonotype. Its antigen is not known. Constant-segment-primed 5'RACE gave TCR alpha and TCR beta cDNA libraries with sample barcodes and UMIs. TCRdb re-called the 5' RACE reads through MiXCR, storing one row per CDR3 protein. Altogether 65,000 to 95,000 distinct CDR3 sequences are present, 13% being singletons, with the ten largest covering about 40%. V was cut by 5 bases and J by 2 bases, with 17 bases left in between. Germline V gene sequence: CDR1 SGHVS, CDR2 FNYEAQ. The CDR3 sequence is 16 residues long. Study-level results: Memory cells collected pre-infection included some clones that later responded, suggesting cross-reactive memory joined.

The source is a young man who had mild COVID-19 (a few samples of this study predate the infection). Cell type and time point are not known. Sequenced: PBMCs or a T cell subset sorted from them (not recorded which). V usage is TRBV7-6 and J usage is TRBJ2-3; the D gene is possibly TRBD2 (7 bases). Here the CDR3 DNA reads TGTGCCAGCAGCACCTCCGGGGGGCCCTCCACAGATACGCAGTATTTT. Its protein product is CASSTSGGPSTDTQYF.